The 25 T cell receptor beta chains below were found in one sample sequenced in a study of blood T cell repertoires in COVID-19. Here immunoSEQ multiplex PCR was the method, and the copy in TCRdb shows in-frame clones only, minus some. The sample carries 150,000 to 200,000 clones, roughly 87% recorded once. Sequenced: peripheral blood. Every receptor here comes from a woman between 50 and 59 years old with acute or convalescent COVID-19.

The chain combines TRBV7-9 with TRBJ2-1; 10 bases agree with TRBD2. There are 17 residues in the CDR3. The germline V gene encodes CDR1 SEHNR and CDR2 FQNEAQ (reference sequence). Trimming took 5 bases from V and 6 from J; bases not matched to a gene: 13. The CDR3 region is CASSLPLLAGEINEQFF. CDR3 in DNA: TGTGCCAGCAGCCTTCCCCTTCTAGCGGGAGAAATCAATGAGCAGTTCTTC.

For the CDR3, the DNA is TGCGCCAGCAGCCAAGTCGGTAACTATGGCTACACCTTC. Its translation is CASSQVGNYGYTF. J is TRBJ1-2 and V is TRBV4-3; no reliable D call. This CDR3 contains 13 residues. The germline V gene has CDR1 LGHNA and CDR2 YSLEER. V lost 1 base to trimming and J lost 1 base, with 4 bases between them.

The J gene is TRBJ2-5, the V gene TRBV4-3; 15 bases map to TRBD2. CDR1 LGHNA and CDR2 YSLEER come from the germline V gene. V dropped 3 bases and J dropped 2; count of bases not matched to a gene: 1. The CDR3 runs 16 residues. The CDR3: CASSQGLAGGQETQYF. As DNA, the CDR3 is TGCGCCAGCAGCCAGGGACTAGCGGGGGGTCAAGAGACCCAGTACTTC.

This chain connects TRBV5-1 to TRBJ1-2, with TRBD1 matching over 11 bases. The CDR3 is made up of 14 amino acids. Germline trimming cut 1 base from V and 7 bases from J; bases unmatched to any gene: 3. Germline CDR1 SGHRS, CDR2 YFSETQ. The chain's CDR3 is CASSLRTGGFGYTF. Here the CDR3 DNA reads TGCGCCAGCAGCTTGAGGACAGGGGGCTTTGGCTACACCTTC. The whole variable domain, remainder taken from reference TRBV5-1 and TRBJ1-2, is KAGVTQTPRYLIKTRGQQVTLSCSPISGHRSVSWYQQTPGQGLQFLFEYFSETQRNKGNFPGRFSGRQFSNSRSEMNVSTLELGDSALYLCASSLRTGGFGYTFGSGTRLTVV.

This clone was seen more than once but under ten times. The rearrangement links TRBV15 to TRBJ1-1; D might be TRBD1 (5 bases). CDR1 is LNHNV and CDR2 is YYDKDF in the germline V gene (reference sequence). The V and J ends lost 7 bases and 0 bases respectively, with 12 bases between them. The CDR3 totals 14 residues. The CDR3 DNA is TGTGCCACCACCTCCGGGGACTTGAACACTGAAGCTTTCTTT. Amino acids: CATTSGDLNTEAFF.

This chain joins TRBV6-5 and TRBJ2-3; 10 bases match TRBD1. The V gene's germline CDR1 is MNHEY and CDR2 SVGAGI. CDR3 length: 14 residues. V lost 8 bases, J lost 2 bases, and 4 bases stayed unmatched. The CDR3 bases are TGTGCCAGCGACGGACAGGGGGTCACAGATACGCAGTATTTT. Residues: CASDGQGVTDTQYF.

This clone appeared a single time. V gene TRBV19 combines with J gene TRBJ1-2, with D hard to call. V was pared by 10 bases and J by 6 bases, with 18 bases between. In germline, CDR1 is LNHDA, CDR2 SQIVND (reference sequence). The CDR3 has 13 residues. CDR3 residues: CATKTSAPHGYTF. The CDR3 nucleotides are TGTGCCACCAAGACATCGGCCCCCCATGGCTACACCTTC.

The gene calls are TRBV15 and TRBJ2-7; TRBD2 is a possible D gene (5 bases). The CDR3 is 12 residues long. V lost 9 bases, J lost 6 bases, and 15 bases lay in between. Germline V gene lookup returns CDR1 LNHNV and CDR2 YYDKDF (reference sequence). This CDR3 is CATAGLTSEQYF. The CDR3 DNA reads as TGTGCCACAGCAGGACTGACCTCCGAGCAGTACTTC.

The chain joins TRBV21-1 to TRBJ2-1; whether TRBD2, the table's D call, matches the DNA was not checked. TRBV21-1 is a pseudogene segment. This CDR3 region has 20 residues. The CDR3 reads CASSARTGRGLADKGNEQFF. As DNA, the CDR3 is TGTGCCAGCAGCGCCCGGACAGGCAGAGGACTAGCGGATAAAGGGAATGAGCAGTTCTTC.

V is TRBV30 and J is TRBJ1-2; D is possibly TRBD1 (6 bases). With 7 bases removed from V and 4 bases from J, the gap between germline ends came to 16 bases. CDR1 GTSNPN and CDR2 SVGIG come from the germline V gene (reference sequence). This CDR3 comprises 13 residues. The CDR3 reads CASRAGVGYGYTF. The CDR3 DNA follows: TGTGCCTCAAGGGCAGGGGTAGGCTATGGCTACACCTTC.

The V and J genes are TRBV7-9 and TRBJ2-2; TRBD1 aligns across 8 bases. The CDR3 consists of 15 residues. Trimming took 5 bases from V and 2 from J; bases not matched to a gene: 4. The germline gives CDR1 SEHNR, CDR2 FQNEAQ (reference sequence). The CDR3 reads CASSPGTGNTGELFF. For the CDR3, the DNA is TGTGCCAGCAGCCCCGGGACAGGTAACACCGGGGAGCTGTTTTTT.

V gene TRBV20-1 combines with J gene TRBJ2-3; D not certain. The CDR3 contains 11 residues. CDR1 is DFQATT and CDR2 is SNEGSKA in the germline V gene (reference sequence). V was trimmed by 6 bases and J by 5 bases, leaving 9 bases between them. This CDR3 reads CSAPQIDTQYF. The CDR3 nucleotides are TGCAGTGCCCCGCAGATAGATACGCAGTATTTT.

V usage is TRBV9 and J usage is TRBJ2-7; D uncertain. This CDR3 is 14 amino acids long. Trimming removed 0 bases at V and 0 bases at J, with 7 bases between. Looked up from germline, CDR1 is SGDLS and CDR2 is YYNGEE. CDR3 in amino acids: CASSVGPSSYEQYF. The CDR3, as DNA: TGTGCCAGCAGCGTAGGGCCGTCCTCCTACGAGCAGTACTTC.

CDR3 residues: CASSMDSKNSPLHF. The CDR3 DNA is TGTGCCAGTAGTATGGACAGTAAAAATTCACCCCTCCACTTT. The rearrangement links TRBV19 to TRBJ1-6, with a possible D match to TRBD1 (6 bases). The CDR3 is 14 amino acids. The germline V gene has CDR1 LNHDA and CDR2 SQIVND (reference sequence). Trimming pared 3 bases from V and 7 bases from J, leaving 10 bases between.

The gene calls are TRBV21-1 and TRBJ2-1; no DNA check was done on the table's D call, TRBD1. TRBV21-1 is marked as a pseudogene. The CDR3 runs to 14 residues. The chain's CDR3 is CASRADTQGRCQFF. CDR3 nucleotide sequence: TGTGCCAGCAGGGCCGATACACAGGGTAGGTGTCAGTTCTTC.

The chain has TRBV5-8 and TRBJ1-2, with TRBD1 identical over 11 bases. After removal of 6 bases from V and 4 bases from J, the junction contained 14 bases not matched to a gene. Germline assignment: CDR1 SGHTS and CDR2 YDEGEE. The CDR3 has 17 residues. The CDR3 region has the DNA TGTGCCAGCACGGTTCGGGACAGGGGGTATAGAAGCTATGGCTACACCTTC. Protein: CASTVRDRGYRSYGYTF.

This clone was counted only a few times. The chain links TRBV6-4 to TRBJ2-3, with D perhaps matching TRBD2 (6 bases). Germline values: CDR1 MRHNA, CDR2 SNTAGT. V lost 0 bases to trimming and J lost 2 bases, with 12 bases between them. The CDR3 runs to 16 residues. The CDR3 DNA is TGTGCCAGCAGTGACTCACGCGGGGAACCCACAGATACGCAGTATTTT. Amino acid sequence: CASSDSRGEPTDTQYF.

J is TRBJ1-1 and V is TRBV7-9; D unclear. Trimming took 1 base from V and 1 from J, leaving 7 bases between them. The CDR3 runs 14 residues. The germline V gene encodes CDR1 SEHNR and CDR2 FQNEAQ (reference sequence). The CDR3 region has the DNA TGTGCCAGCAGCTTAGAGTTCGGGAACACTGAAGCTTTCTTT. Translating it yields CASSLEFGNTEAFF.

The V and J genes are TRBV5-1 and TRBJ2-7; D may be TRBD2 (7 bases). Looked up from germline, CDR1 is SGHRS and CDR2 is YFSETQ. Between the trimmed V and J ends, which lost 0 bases and 5 bases, there was a span of 15 bases. The CDR3 is 15 residues long. The chain's CDR3 is CASSLEGGPRDEQYF. DNA for the CDR3: TGCGCCAGCAGCTTGGAGGGGGGGCCGAGGGACGAGCAGTACTTC.

This sequence joins TRBV9 and TRBJ2-1, with 7 positions matching TRBD1. Germline V gene lookup returns CDR1 SGDLS and CDR2 YYNGEE. V lost 4 bases and J lost 7; bases outside the gene matches: 5. This CDR3 region has 13 residues. CDR3 amino acids: CASSPPRGNEQFF. As DNA, the CDR3 is TGTGCCAGCAGCCCACCCAGGGGGAATGAGCAGTTCTTC.

The gene calls are TRBV9 and TRBJ2-3, with D unclear. The CDR3 extends over 14 amino acids. V shed 0 bases and J shed 0 bases, with 5 bases lying between them. CDR1 SGDLS and CDR2 YYNGEE come from the germline V gene. Here the CDR3 reads CASSVDGSTDTQYF. In nucleotides, the CDR3 is TGTGCCAGCAGCGTAGACGGGAGCACAGATACGCAGTATTTT. Full variable domain (rest looked up from reference TRBV9 and TRBJ2-3): DSGVTQTPKHLITATGQRVTLRCSPRSGDLSVYWYQQSLDQGLQFLIQYYNGEERAKGNILERFSAQQFPDLHSELNLSSLELGDSALYFCASSVDGSTDTQYFGPGTRLTVL.

This chain links TRBV6-2 or TRBV6-3 with TRBJ1-2, with D maybe TRBD1 (6 bases). This CDR3 is 14 amino acids long. Deletions cut 2 bases from V and 4 bases from J, with 11 bases between. In germline, CDR1 is MNHEY, CDR2 SVGEGT. The CDR3 reads CASSYPDRPYGYTF. In nucleotides, the CDR3 is TGTGCCAGCAGTTACCCGGACAGACCCTATGGCTACACCTTC.

The chain links TRBV4-1 to TRBJ2-3; 13 positions match TRBD2. Germline loops: CDR1 MGHRA, CDR2 YSYEKL. V was pared by 5 bases and J by 5 bases, with 7 bases of the junction left unmatched. The CDR3 has 16 residues. CDR3 bases: TGCGCCAGCAGCGGCCGGACTAGCGGGGGAATAGATACGCAGTATTTT. The encoded protein is CASSGRTSGGIDTQYF.

This clone was seen once. The rearrangement links TRBV12-5 to TRBJ2-5; TRBD2 matches 11 bases. Per germline, CDR1 LGHNT and CDR2 FRNRAP. CDR3 length: 15 amino acids. Trimming took 4 bases from V and 3 from J; bases not matched to a gene: 4. In DNA, the CDR3 is TGTGCTAGTGGTTGGGGGACTAGCGGAAAAGAGACCCAGTACTTC. Residues: CASGWGTSGKETQYF. The entire variable domain, with the rest obtained from reference TRBV12-5 and TRBJ2-5, is as follows: DARVTQTPRHKVTEMGQEVTMRCQPILGHNTVFWYRQTMMQGLELLAYFRNRAPLDDSGMPKDRFSAEMPDATLATLKIQPSEPRDSAVYFCASGWGTSGKETQYFGPGTRLLVL.

The chain employs TRBV11-3 and TRBJ2-5; maybe TRBD2 (6 bases). The CDR3 extends over 14 amino acids. Germline V CDR1 and CDR2: SGHNT, YENEEA. Trimming removed 5 bases from V and 5 bases from J, with 15 bases in between. The CDR3 coding sequence is TGTGCCAGCAGCCCAAGCCGGGGGACGGAGACCCAGTACTTC. Amino acid sequence: CASSPSRGTETQYF.